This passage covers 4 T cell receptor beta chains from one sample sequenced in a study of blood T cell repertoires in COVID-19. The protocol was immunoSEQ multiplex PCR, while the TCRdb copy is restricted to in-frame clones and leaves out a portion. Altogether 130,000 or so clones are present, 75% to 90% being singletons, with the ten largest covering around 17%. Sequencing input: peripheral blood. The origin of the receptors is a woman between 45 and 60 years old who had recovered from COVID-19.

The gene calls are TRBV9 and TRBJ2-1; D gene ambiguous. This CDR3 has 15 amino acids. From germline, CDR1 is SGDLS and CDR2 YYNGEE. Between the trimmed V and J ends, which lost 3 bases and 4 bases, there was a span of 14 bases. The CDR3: CASSGGPIAYNEQFF. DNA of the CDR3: TGTGCCAGCAGCGGAGGCCCGATCGCGTACAATGAGCAGTTCTTC. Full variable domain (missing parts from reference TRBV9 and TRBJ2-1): DSGVTQTPKHLITATGQRVTLRCSPRSGDLSVYWYQQSLDQGLQFLIQYYNGEERAKGNILERFSAQQFPDLHSELNLSSLELGDSALYFCASSGGPIAYNEQFFGPGTRLTVL.

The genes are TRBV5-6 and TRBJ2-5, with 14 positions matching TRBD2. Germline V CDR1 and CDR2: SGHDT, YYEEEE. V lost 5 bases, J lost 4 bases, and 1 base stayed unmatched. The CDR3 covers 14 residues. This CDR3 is CASRTSGGAETQYF. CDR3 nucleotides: TGTGCCAGCAGGACTAGCGGGGGGGCAGAGACCCAGTACTTC.

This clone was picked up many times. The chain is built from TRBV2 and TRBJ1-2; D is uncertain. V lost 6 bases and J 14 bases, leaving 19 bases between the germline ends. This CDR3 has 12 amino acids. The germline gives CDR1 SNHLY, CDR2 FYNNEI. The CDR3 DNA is TGTGCCAGCAGCGATACTTGGTCTCCTCTGACCTTC. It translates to CASSDTWSPLTF.

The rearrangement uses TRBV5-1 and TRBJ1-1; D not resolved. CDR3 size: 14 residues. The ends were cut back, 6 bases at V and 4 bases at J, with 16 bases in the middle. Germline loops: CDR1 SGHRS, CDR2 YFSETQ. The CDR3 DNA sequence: TGCGCCAGCACCATTGGCTCTTCCCCCACTGAAGCTTTCTTT. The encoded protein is CASTIGSSPTEAFF.